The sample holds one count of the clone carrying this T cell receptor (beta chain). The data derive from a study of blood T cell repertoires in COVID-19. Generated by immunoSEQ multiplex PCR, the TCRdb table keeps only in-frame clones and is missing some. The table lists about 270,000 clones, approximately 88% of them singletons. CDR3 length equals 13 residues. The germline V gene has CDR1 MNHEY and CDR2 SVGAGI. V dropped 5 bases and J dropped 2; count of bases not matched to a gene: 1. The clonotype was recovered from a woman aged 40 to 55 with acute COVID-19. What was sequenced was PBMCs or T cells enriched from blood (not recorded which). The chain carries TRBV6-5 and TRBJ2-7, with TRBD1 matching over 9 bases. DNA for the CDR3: TGTGCCAGCAGTACAGGGGGCCCCTACGAGCAGTACTTC. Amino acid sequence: CASSTGGPYEQYF.